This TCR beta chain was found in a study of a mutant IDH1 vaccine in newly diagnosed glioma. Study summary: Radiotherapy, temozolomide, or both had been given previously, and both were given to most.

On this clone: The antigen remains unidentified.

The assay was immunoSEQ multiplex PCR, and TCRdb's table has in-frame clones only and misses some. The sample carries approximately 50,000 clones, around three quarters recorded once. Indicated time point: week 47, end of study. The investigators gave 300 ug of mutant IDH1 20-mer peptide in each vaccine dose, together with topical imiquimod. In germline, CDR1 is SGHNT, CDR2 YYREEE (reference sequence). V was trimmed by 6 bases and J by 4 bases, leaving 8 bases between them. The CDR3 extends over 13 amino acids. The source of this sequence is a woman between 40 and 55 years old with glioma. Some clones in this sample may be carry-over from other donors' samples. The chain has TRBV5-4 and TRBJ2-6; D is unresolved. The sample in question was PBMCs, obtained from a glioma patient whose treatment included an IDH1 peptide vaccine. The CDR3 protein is CASIQAGANVLTF. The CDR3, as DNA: TGTGCCAGCATCCAGGCGGGGGCCAACGTCCTGACTTTC.